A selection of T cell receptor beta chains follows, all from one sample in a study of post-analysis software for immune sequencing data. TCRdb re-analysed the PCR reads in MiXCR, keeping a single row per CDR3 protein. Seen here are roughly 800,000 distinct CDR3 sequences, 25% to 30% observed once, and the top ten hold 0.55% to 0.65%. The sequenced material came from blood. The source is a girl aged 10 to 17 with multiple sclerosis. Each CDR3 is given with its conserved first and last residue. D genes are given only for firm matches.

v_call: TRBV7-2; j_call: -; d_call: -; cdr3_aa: CASSSGGRREQYF
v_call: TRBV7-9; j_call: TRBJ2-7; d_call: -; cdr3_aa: CATSLDTYEQYF
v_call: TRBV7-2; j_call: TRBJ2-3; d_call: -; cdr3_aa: CASSPRGDQADTQYF
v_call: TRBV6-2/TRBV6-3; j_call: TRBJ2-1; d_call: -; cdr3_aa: CASSYNPVGSYNEQFF
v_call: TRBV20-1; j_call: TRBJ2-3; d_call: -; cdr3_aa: CSAKAGLRTDTQYF
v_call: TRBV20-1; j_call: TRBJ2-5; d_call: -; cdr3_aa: CSARGVPNQETQYF
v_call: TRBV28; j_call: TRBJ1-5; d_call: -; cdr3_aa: CASAFYVEPQHF
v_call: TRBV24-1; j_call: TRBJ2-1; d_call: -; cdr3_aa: CATSEQRGGIAGYNERFF
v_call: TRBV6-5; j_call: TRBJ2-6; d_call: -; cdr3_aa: CASSYSIGQGTGANVLTF
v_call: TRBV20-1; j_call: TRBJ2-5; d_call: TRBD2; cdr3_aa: CSAEPGGAPRDQYF
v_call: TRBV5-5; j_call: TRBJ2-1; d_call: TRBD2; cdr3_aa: CASSRPSGARPRFF